This T cell receptor beta chain was sequenced in a study of long-term antiretroviral therapy in people with HIV (dated by TCRdb to the early 2020s). The study in broad terms: The earliest samples were collected approximately a decade before the 2015 WHO recommendation for immediate ART, a period when ART was typically delayed until CD4 counts fell. A retrospective serial study tested whether changes in peripheral blood TRB repertoire composition and diversity were associated with ART initiation and durable HIV suppression. Among the 25 to 30 participants with HIV, around 10 were female. No cross-contamination during QIAcube processing turned up in test extractions that ran a monoclonal T-cell line alongside approximately 35 polyclonal samples. A total of approximately 200 cryopreserved PBMC samples came from 30 adults with confirmed HIV infection and were collected serially over a mean of approximately six years (range 1-12). Summary of the overall study and its limitations: Because pre-ART samples had limited cell numbers, unsorted PBMC were profiled rather than sorted CD4+ and CD8+ T cells. Expanded TRB clones identified before ART initiation dominated the repertoire at all time points, although this dominance fluctuated and declined in many PLHIV after ART. No data were available on ART adherence, viral resistance or therapy changes, limiting inferences about post-ART repertoire changes. Narrower CDR3 length ranges were observed in HIV repertoires than in controls, and an antigen-experienced repertoire with only a slight naive shift after ART was suggested by the network structure. The samples span the years 2004 to 2017, and the ART regimens used may be less effective than current regimens. Since PBMC availability was limited, sequencing covered only the TCR beta chain, with no alpha chain pairing. Starting ART was linked to a significant rise in TRB diversity, yet even with long-term ART the diversity remained significantly lower than in transplant donor controls.

The immunoSEQ hsTCRB v3.0 assay was used at survey level resolution to sequence the TRB variable region. The targeted TRB sequencing depth was roughly 40,000-55,000 T-cell genomes per sample. An Illumina MiSeq with a v3 150-cycle kit was used to sequence the pooled TRB libraries. On the authors' methods: Repertoire analysis was run in R within a reproducible Nextflow workflow that covered QC, data transformation and analysis. LymphoSeq2, an R package for exploring AIRR-Seq data, was used to implement custom analyses. Several samples yielding fewer than 5000 total TRB sequences were excluded, leaving 188 analyzed HIV repertoires. Among the approximately 190 retained HIV repertoires, 55 to 65 were collected before ART initiation and fewer than 150 were collected after ART initiation. Each repertoire was downsampled to 5000 TRB nucleotide sequences, and summary statistics were averaged across 100 downsampling iterations. The analysis kept only TRB sequences whose CDR3 regions were at least seven amino acids long. Diversity was measured with a Shannon entropy-derived clonality score and the Gini coefficient. Repertoire networks linked the top 5000 CDR3 amino acid sequences whenever two sequences differed by an edit distance of one. Antigen specificity groups and MHC restriction were predicted for TRB CDR3 amino acid sequences with GLIPH2. To flag known associations with CMV, EBV, HIV or tissue antigens, CDR3 amino acid sequences were compared against VDJdb and McPAS-TCR. Pre-ART, post-ART and control groups were compared with Wilcoxon signed-rank tests and Holm-Bonferroni correction. TCRdb provides this immuneACCESS table in a form limited to in-frame rearrangements. Some clones are lacking; in checked studies, under half of them reflect an unresolved V gene, and why the rest are absent is not known. The DNA was the basis for D and trimming; V, J and clone size are from that table. For this sample the table gives 25,000 to 35,000 clones, of which roughly nine tenths were detected only once. The ten largest clones take up 1% of the sample.

Participants were included only if at least one PBMC sample before ART initiation and at least two post-ART samples were available. All participants with HIV were treated in the United States of America. Cryopreserved samples of about 0.95-10 million PBMC were thawed and washed before DNA extraction. At the time of the earliest PBMC sample for each participant with HIV, ages ranged from about 23 to 60 years. Each participant contributed PBMC samples from 1-4 timepoints before ART initiation and 2-8 timepoints after ART initiation, with a median of 7 samples. Serial HIV viral load, CD4+ T-cell count, ART history and demographic data were obtained for every participant. A Qiagen kit on a QIAcube was used to extract genomic DNA from unsorted PBMC, with samples processed in batches of 12. Including the terminal cysteine and phenylalanine, the CDR3 comprises 15 residues. The entry retains the CDR3 DNA only, 45 bases that are in frame from base 1. According to the germline V gene, CDR1 reads MNHNS and CDR2 reads SASEGT. Trimming takes 0 bases from V and 1 base from J, and the germline ends sit 7 bases apart.

A word on this clone: There is no known antigen for this receptor. The record has no base qualities; no much larger clone is one base away.

This sample comprised unsorted PBMCs, obtained 2 years after starting antiretroviral therapy. The receptor comes from a man over 45 with HIV. Recombination linked TRBV6-1 to TRBJ1-5; the D gene identity is not certain. DNA sequence: TGTGCCAGCAGTGAAGCGGGAACGAGCAATCAGCCCCAGCATTTT. Translated, it gives CASSEAGTSNQPQHF.